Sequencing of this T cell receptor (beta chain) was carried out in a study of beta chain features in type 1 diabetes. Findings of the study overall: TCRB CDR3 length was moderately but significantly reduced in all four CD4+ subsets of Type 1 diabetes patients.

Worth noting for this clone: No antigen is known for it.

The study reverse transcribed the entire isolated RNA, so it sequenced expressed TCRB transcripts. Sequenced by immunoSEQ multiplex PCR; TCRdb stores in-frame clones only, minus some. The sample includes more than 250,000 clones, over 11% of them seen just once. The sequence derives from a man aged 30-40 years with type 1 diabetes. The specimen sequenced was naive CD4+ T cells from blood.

The CDR3 is CASTTDRAGANVLTF. CDR3 bases: TGTGCCAGTACCACGGACAGGGCTGGGGCCAACGTCCTGACTTTC. This chain connects TRBV19 to TRBJ2-6; TRBD1 matches at 8 bases. The CDR3 is 15 residues long. From germline, CDR1 is LNHDA and CDR2 SQIVND (reference sequence). V was clipped by 7 bases and J by 2 bases; unmatched bases: 4.